The TCR beta chain described here comes from a study of blood T cell repertoires in COVID-19. Turning to the study itself: Sites in the United States, Italy and Spain provided acute and convalescent COVID-19 samples. Sample material is recorded as cDNA or gDNA derived from T cells, B-cell-depleted T cells, or PBMCs.

In the original workflow: Reference gene primer amplification gave nucleated cell count estimates. Only in-frame clones appear in the TCRdb table, and some are missing; sequencing was by immunoSEQ multiplex PCR. That table is the source of V, J and clone size, and D and trimming were worked out from the DNA. The sample contains around 170,000 clones, approximately 79% of which appear only once. This clonotype originated in a woman older than 75 with acute or convalescent COVID-19. The sequencing sample was made of peripheral blood.

The DNA for the CDR3 is TGCGCCAGCAGGCAGACTAGCGGGAGTTTGAGTAATGAGCAGTTCTTC. Residues: CASRQTSGSLSNEQFF. V usage is TRBV4-1 and J usage is TRBJ2-1; TRBD2 agrees at 12 bases. Germline values: CDR1 MGHRA, CDR2 YSYEKL. The CDR3 spans 16 residues. After removal of 6 bases from V and 7 bases from J, the junction contained 10 bases not matched to a gene.